A selection of T cell receptor beta chains follows, all from one sample in a study of T-cell memory formation after mild COVID-19. TCRdb used MiXCR to reprocess the 5' RACE reads, holding one entry per CDR3 protein. The sample comprises fewer than 110,000 distinct CDR3 sequences, under 15% of which are singletons, and 35% to 50% rests with the top ten. Sequencing input: PBMCs or a T cell subset sorted from them (not recorded which). Receptors were obtained from a man aged 18-30 years who had mild COVID-19 (a few samples of this study predate the infection). Cell type and time point are not known. CDR3s include the opening cysteine and the closing phenylalanine or tryptophan. Each record gives: V gene, clone size, J gene, D gene, CDR3 protein, CDR3 DNA. The D gene is left open where the match is weak. A row's size may be missing; if present it is once, few, many or a size class.

>TRBV6-5|few|TRBJ2-5|TRBD2
CASTPLTSSGEETQYF
TGTGCCAGCACGCCCCTCACGAGTAGCGGGGAAGAGACCCAGTACTTC
>TRBV6-2/TRBV6-3|few|TRBJ2-3|.
CATRGPSTDTQYF
TGTGCCACCAGGGGCCCCTCCACAGATACGCAGTATTTT
>TRBV19|few|TRBJ1-1|.
CASGPPGSLNTEAFF
TGTGCCAGCGGGCCGCCAGGGTCTCTGAACACTGAAGCTTTCTTT
>TRBV5-1|few|TRBJ2-1|TRBD1
CASSLTGTGIHEQFF
TGCGCCAGCAGCTTAACCGGGACAGGGATCCATGAGCAGTTCTTC
>TRBV4-1|.|TRBJ1-5|.
CASSRVPSVNQPQHF
TGCGCCAGCAGCCGAGTCCCGTCGGTCAATCAGCCCCAGCATTTT
>TRBV4-1|few|TRBJ2-3|.
CASSQVPIPRQGNTDTQYF
TGCGCCAGCAGCCAAGTCCCCATCCCTCGGCAGGGGAACACAGATACGCAGTATTTT
>TRBV27|.|TRBJ1-5|.
CASSPSPNQPQHF
TGTGCCAGCAGTCCTAGCCCGAATCAGCCCCAGCATTTT
>TRBV4-3|.|TRBJ1-2|TRBD1
CASSLQGRDGYTF
TGCGCCAGCAGCCTACAGGGGCGGGACGGCTACACCTTC
>TRBV30|.|TRBJ1-5|.
CAWKEGYSNQPQHF
TGTGCCTGGAAGGAGGGGTATAGCAATCAGCCCCAGCATTTT
>TRBV11-2|many|TRBJ2-3|TRBD1
CASSSPRGLHTQYF
TGTGCCAGCAGCTCTCCCAGGGGGTTACATACGCAGTATTTT
>TRBV4-1|few|TRBJ2-3|.
CASSLAGPTDTQYF
TGCGCCAGCAGCCTCGCGGGGCCCACAGATACGCAGTATTTT
>TRBV6-1|few|TRBJ2-3|.
CASSEVWASSTDTQYF
TGTGCCAGCAGTGAAGTCTGGGCCTCTAGCACAGATACGCAGTATTTT
>TRBV5-1|.|TRBJ1-2|.
CASSPGLFYGYTF
TGCGCCAGCAGCCCGGGACTGTTCTATGGCTACACCTTC
>TRBV29-1|medium-sized|TRBJ2-1|TRBD1
CSVEGGDREDNEQFF
TGCAGCGTTGAAGGGGGGGACAGGGAAGACAATGAGCAGTTCTTC
>TRBV15|many|TRBJ1-3|.
CATSREMVSNSGNTIYF
TGTGCCACCAGCAGAGAAATGGTATCTAACTCTGGAAACACCATATATTTT
>TRBV4-2|.|TRBJ2-3|.
CASSLGTEGDTQYF
TGTGCCAGCAGCCTTGGGACTGAGGGAGATACGCAGTATTTT
>TRBV3-1|.|TRBJ2-5|.
CASSQEVPPRPEDRETQYF
TGTGCCAGCAGCCAAGAAGTTCCCCCCCGGCCGGAAGACAGGGAGACCCAGTACTTC
>TRBV29-1|.|TRBJ2-1|.
CSVVAAEQFF
TGCAGCGTTGTAGCCGCTGAGCAGTTCTTC
>TRBV4-2|.|TRBJ1-2|.
CASSPSLGSYTF
TGTGCCAGCAGCCCCTCTCTGGGAAGCTACACCTTC
>TRBV7-2|few|TRBJ1-1|.
CASSLVGGGRLNTEAFF
TGTGCCAGCAGCTTAGTAGGGGGGGGCAGACTGAACACTGAAGCTTTCTTT